This T cell receptor beta chain was captured in a study of cytomegalovirus exposure and HLA in healthy donors. Findings and caveats of the study: Many donors carried some public TCRs, although rarity characterized most TCR sequences. Previous analysis showed most TCR beta V segments were productive about 87% or about 30% of the time. A missense variant in DCLRE1C was later tied to TCR beta V- and J-gene trimming. As a later analysis revealed, the rate of TCR association differed by HLA locus, with DRB1 most and HLA-C fewest.

As to this clone: Its specificity is not known.

This CDR3 is built from 11 residues. Germline CDR1 and CDR2: GTSNPN and SVGIG (reference sequence). V dropped 7 bases and J dropped 7; count of bases not matched to a gene: 4. Primers for the PCR totalled 60 Vbeta and 13 Jbeta. Profiling relied on immunoSEQ multiplex PCR, and the TCRdb table lists in-frame clones only, not all of them. The profile shows approximately 54,000 clones, more than 65% of them singletons. The sequence came from a young woman in good health and CMV-seronegative. Specimen: PBMCs. V is TRBV30 and J is TRBJ2-1; 7 nucleotides match TRBD1. CDR3 sequence (DNA): TGTGCCTCCGGACAGGAGAATGAGCAGTTCTTC. This sequence encodes CASGQENEQFF.